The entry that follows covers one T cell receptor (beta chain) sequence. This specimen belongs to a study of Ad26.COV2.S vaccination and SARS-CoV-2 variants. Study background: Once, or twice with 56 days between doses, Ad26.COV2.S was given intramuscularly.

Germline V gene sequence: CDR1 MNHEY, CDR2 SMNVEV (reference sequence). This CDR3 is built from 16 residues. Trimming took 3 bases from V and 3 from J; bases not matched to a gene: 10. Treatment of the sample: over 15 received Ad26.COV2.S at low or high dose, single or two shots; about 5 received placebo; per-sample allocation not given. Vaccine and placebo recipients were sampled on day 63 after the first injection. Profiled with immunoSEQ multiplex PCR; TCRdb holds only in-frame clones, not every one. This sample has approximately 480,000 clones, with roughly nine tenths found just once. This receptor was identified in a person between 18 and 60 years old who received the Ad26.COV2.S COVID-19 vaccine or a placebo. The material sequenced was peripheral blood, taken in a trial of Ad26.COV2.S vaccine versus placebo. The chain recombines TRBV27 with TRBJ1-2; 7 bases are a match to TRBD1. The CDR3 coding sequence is TGTGCCAGCAGTTTCGGTAGTGACAGGGCCTACTATGGCTACACCTTC. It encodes CASSFGSDRAYYGYTF.